This record concerns one TCR beta chain sequence. The antigen is not known. This sample is part of a study of shared clonotypes between healthy human individuals. In the study overall: Ranging from 18 to 49 in age, donors were a couple of women and three men. CD4 naive cells filled three plates per donor, CD4 memory three, CD8 naive two and CD8 memory one. Study results and limitations: Among donors, the sharing of clonotypes was expected to be influenced by sequencing depth.

Germline values: CDR1 LNHNV, CDR2 YYDKDF (reference sequence). The trim removed 4 bases at V and 7 bases at J, leaving 9 bases unmatched. This CDR3 contains 14 residues. Assay: immunoSEQ multiplex PCR; the TCRdb copy retains only in-frame clones and omits some. The sample includes roughly 700,000 clones, over 65% seen only once; the top ten take 1.5% to 2%. The specimen was memory CD4+ T cells sorted from blood. The subset: CD45RA-negative fraction. V and J are TRBV15 and TRBJ1-1, with TRBD1 matching 7 bases. The clonotype was recovered from a woman under 40 in good health. DNA for the CDR3: TGTGCCACCAGCATCTCGACGACAGGGAATGAAGCTTTCTTT. It yields the protein CATSISTTGNEAFF.